This is a list of T cell receptor beta chains from one sample in a study of T cells expressing NK-cell markers. TCRdb reprocessed the 5' RACE reads and reports one entry per CDR3 protein, with no DNA. This sample's table has 200,000 to 300,000 distinct CDR3 sequences. Material: blood T cells: a sorted CD56 or NKG2C T cell subset, CD4+ or CD8+ T cells, or bulk PBMC T cells (not recorded which). These receptors originate from a man in his late teens or twenties in good health. CDR3s include the opening cysteine and the closing phenylalanine or tryptophan. Fields, in order: V gene, J gene, CDR3 protein.

>TRBV4-1|TRBJ2-7
CASSQDIQGAEQYF
>TRBV19|TRBJ1-2
CASSIGNGYTF
>TRBV4-3|TRBJ1-2
CASSLPPAGQADANYGYTF
>TRBV29-1|TRBJ2-3
CSVVGLAEGIDTQYF
>TRBV12-3/TRBV12-4|TRBJ2-1
CASSTSGNRYEQFF
>TRBV11-2|TRBJ2-3
CASRQTLAIDTQYF
>TRBV11-1|TRBJ2-7
CASSFPTTTGPTGEQYF
>TRBV29-1|TRBJ1-2
CSVEPRFDGYTF
>TRBV29-1|TRBJ1-1
CSVEEGNTEAFF
>TRBV29-1|TRBJ2-5
CSVRGPRGETQYF
>TRBV20-1|TRBJ2-1
CSARDPGQVFNEQFF
>TRBV24-1|TRBJ1-5
CATSEVGDQPQHF
>TRBV20-1|TRBJ2-1
CGVQQEYNEQFF
>TRBV28|TRBJ1-6
CASSLGQGADSPLHF
>TRBV5-1|TRBJ2-1
CASSQGTSGRLMNEQFF
>TRBV6-2/TRBV6-3|TRBJ2-1
CASSYGTSGGTYNEQFF
>TRBV20-1|TRBJ2-7
CSAMYGPPGQGSYEQYF
>TRBV5-4|TRBJ2-1
CASSLGVSSYNEQFF
>TRBV6-2/TRBV6-3|TRBJ2-3
CASSPGTSGRAQQYF
>TRBV9|TRBJ2-1
CASSVDLRTVNEQFF
>TRBV6-1|TRBJ2-4
CASRGPGAKNIQYF
>TRBV12-3/TRBV12-4|TRBJ2-5
CASSFSGRPQETQYF
>TRBV29-1|TRBJ2-1
CSVGLVLIRNEQFF
>TRBV12-3/TRBV12-4|TRBJ2-7
CASSLSGSATYEQYF
>TRBV12-3/TRBV12-4|TRBJ2-1
CASRHLGDHSYNEQFF
>TRBV10-3|TRBJ1-1
CAIAPQGAWRTEAFF
>TRBV4-3|TRBJ2-5
CASSQEPSGSRYQETQYF
>TRBV12-3/TRBV12-4|TRBJ2-1
CASRGTSGRPFF
>TRBV12-3/TRBV12-4|TRBJ2-5
CASSPGTGSQYF
>TRBV12-3/TRBV12-4|TRBJ2-3
CASSLKTSDTDTQYF
>TRBV19|TRBJ2-3
CASSIGQLLFTDTQYF